This TCR beta chain was sequenced during a study of shared clonotypes between healthy human individuals. Study as a whole: A couple of women and a few men aged 18 to 49 served as donors. A donor's plate count was three for CD4 naive and three for CD4 memory; CD8 naive had two and CD8 memory one.

With respect to this clone: The antigen is undetermined.

Deep was the level used in running the assay. Repertoires were generated with immunoSEQ multiplex PCR, while TCRdb's copy carries only in-frame clones and drops some. This table holds about 2.1 million clones, 93% found once. CDR1 and CDR2 from the germline V gene are SGHAT and FQNNGV. Trimming removed 5 bases from V and 4 bases from J, with 18 bases in between. The CDR3 sequence is 16 residues long. Study-wide results and limits: Generation probability values for non-shared clonotypes were lower than those for clonotypes shared by all four donors.

Naive CD8 cells lacked CD45RO, underwent positive selection for CCR7 and left out terminally differentiated effector memory CD45RA+ cells. Sequencing input: naive CD8+ T cells from PBMCs. The rearrangement uses TRBV11-2 and TRBJ1-3, with D possibly TRBD1 on 5 matching bases. The sequence came from a man in his late teens or twenties in good health. Some clones in this sample may be carry-over from other donors' samples. The CDR3 DNA sequence: TGTGCCAGCAGCCATGCTACGGGACGGCTGGGAAACACCATATATTTT. Protein: CASSHATGRLGNTIYF.